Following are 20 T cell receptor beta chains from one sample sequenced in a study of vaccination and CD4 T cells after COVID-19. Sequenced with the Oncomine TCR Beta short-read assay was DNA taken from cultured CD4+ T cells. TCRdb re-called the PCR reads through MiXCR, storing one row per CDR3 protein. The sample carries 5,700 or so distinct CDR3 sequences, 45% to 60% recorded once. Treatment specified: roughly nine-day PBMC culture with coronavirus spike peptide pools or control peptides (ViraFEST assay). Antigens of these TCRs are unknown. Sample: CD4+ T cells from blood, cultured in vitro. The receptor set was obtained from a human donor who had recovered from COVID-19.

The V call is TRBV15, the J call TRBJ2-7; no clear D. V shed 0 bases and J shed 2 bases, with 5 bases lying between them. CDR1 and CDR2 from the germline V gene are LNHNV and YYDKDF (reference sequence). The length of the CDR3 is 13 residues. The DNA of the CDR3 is TGTGCCACCAGCAGAGATCGCACCTACGAGCAGTACTTC. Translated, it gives CATSRDRTYEQYF.

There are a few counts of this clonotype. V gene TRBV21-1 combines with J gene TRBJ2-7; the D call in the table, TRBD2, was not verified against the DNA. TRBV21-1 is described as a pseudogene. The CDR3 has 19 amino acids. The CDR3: CASSKDEGTRREDTYEQYF. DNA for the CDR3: TGTGCCAGCAGCAAAGATGAGGGGACGAGGCGGGAGGATACCTACGAGCAGTACTTC.

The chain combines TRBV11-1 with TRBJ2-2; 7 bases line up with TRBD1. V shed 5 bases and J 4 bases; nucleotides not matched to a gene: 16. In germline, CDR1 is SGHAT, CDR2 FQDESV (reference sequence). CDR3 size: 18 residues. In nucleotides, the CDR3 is TGTGCCAGCAGCCCCTCACTACCCTTACAGGGGTTCACCGGGGAGCTGTTTTTT. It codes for CASSPSLPLQGFTGELFF.

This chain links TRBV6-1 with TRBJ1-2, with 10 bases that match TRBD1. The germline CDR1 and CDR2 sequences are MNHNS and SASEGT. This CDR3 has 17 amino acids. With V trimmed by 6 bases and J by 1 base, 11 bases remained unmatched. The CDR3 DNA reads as TGTGCCAGCAGCCGCCGACAGGGGGCCCACCTTAACTATGGCTACACCTTC. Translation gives CASSRRQGAHLNYGYTF.

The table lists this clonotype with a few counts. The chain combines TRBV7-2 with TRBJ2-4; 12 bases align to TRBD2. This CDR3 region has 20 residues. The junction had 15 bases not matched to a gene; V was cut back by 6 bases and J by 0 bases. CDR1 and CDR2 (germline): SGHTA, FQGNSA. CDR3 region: CASSATGLAGGPLAKNIQYF. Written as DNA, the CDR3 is TGTGCCAGCAGTGCAACGGGTCTAGCGGGAGGGCCATTAGCCAAAAACATTCAGTACTTC.

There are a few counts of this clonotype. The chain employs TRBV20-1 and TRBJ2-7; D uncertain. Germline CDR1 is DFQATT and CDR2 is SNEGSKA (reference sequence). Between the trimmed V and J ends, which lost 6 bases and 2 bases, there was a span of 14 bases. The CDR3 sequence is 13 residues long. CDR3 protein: CSASGSAPYEQYF. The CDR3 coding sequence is TGCAGTGCCTCTGGATCGGCCCCCTACGAGCAGTACTTC.

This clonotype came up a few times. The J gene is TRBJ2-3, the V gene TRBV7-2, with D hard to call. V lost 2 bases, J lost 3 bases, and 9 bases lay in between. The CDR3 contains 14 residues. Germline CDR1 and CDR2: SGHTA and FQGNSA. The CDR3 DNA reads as TGTGCCAGCAGCTTAAAACAGAAGACAGATACGCAGTATTTT. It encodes CASSLKQKTDTQYF.

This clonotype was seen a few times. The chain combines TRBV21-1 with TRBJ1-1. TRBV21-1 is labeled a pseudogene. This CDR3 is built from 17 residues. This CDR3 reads CASSSTKTDTKNTEAFF. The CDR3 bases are TGTGCCAGCAGCTCGACCAAGACCGACACCAAGAACACTGAAGCTTTCTTT.

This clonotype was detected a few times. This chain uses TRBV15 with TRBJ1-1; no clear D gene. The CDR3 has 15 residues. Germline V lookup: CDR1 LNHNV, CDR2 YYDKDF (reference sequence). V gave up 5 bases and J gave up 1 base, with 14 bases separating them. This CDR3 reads CATSGERRWNTEAFF. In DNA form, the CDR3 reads TGTGCCACCAGCGGGGAACGTAGGTGGAACACTGAAGCTTTCTTT.

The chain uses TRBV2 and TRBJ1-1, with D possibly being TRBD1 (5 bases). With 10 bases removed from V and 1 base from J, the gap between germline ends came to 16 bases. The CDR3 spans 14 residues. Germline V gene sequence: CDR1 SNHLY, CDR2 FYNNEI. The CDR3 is CATRLQVQNTEAFF. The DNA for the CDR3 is TGTGCCACAAGATTACAGGTTCAGAACACTGAAGCTTTCTTT.

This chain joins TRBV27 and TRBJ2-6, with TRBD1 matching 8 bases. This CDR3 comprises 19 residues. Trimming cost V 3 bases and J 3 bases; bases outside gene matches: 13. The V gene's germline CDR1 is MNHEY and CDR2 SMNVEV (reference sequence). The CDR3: CASSFKGTGLTHGANVLTF. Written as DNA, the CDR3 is TGTGCCAGCAGTTTTAAGGGGACAGGCTTGACTCATGGGGCCAACGTCCTGACTTTC.

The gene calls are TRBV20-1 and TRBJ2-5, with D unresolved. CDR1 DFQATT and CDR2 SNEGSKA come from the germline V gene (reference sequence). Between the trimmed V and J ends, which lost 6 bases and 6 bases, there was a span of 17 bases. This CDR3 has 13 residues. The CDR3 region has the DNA TGCAGTGCCTCTGGCGGCCGGGTAAAGACCCAGTACTTC. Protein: CSASGGRVKTQYF.

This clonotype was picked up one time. Here the CDR3 DNA reads TGCAGTGCTAGTAAAAGGGGGCACTGGACTGAAGCTTTCTTT. Translation: CSASKRGHWTEAFF. The chain has TRBV20-1 and TRBJ1-1; 7 bases are a match to TRBD1. CDR3 length: 14 amino acids. V lost 3 bases to trimming and J lost 5 bases; unmatched junction nucleotides: 9. Germline V gene lookup returns CDR1 DFQATT and CDR2 SNEGSKA (reference sequence).

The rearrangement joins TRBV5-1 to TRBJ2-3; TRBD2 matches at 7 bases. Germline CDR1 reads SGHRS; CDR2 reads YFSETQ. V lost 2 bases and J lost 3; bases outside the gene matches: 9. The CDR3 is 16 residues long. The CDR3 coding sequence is TGCGCCAGCAGCTTATTCACTAGCGTGAGGACAGATACGCAGTATTTT. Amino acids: CASSLFTSVRTDTQYF.

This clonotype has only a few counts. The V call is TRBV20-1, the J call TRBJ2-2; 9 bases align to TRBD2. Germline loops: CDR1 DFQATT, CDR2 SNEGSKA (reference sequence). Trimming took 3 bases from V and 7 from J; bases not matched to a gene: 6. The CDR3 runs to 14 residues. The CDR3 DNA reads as TGCAGTGCTAGGGGGGTAGCGGGGGTCGGGGAGCTGTTTTTT. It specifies CSARGVAGVGELFF.

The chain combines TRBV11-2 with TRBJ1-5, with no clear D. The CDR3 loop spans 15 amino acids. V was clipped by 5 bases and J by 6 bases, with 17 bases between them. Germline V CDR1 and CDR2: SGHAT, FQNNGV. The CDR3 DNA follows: TGTGCCAGCAGCCCCTCCTCGGGTTTCGGTCAGCCCCAGCATTTT. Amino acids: CASSPSSGFGQPQHF.

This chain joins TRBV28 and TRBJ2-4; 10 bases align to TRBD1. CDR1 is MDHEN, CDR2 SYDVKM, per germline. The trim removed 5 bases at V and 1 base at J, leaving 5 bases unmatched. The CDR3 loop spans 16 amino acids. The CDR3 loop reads CASSQGTGVAKNIQYF. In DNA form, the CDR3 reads TGTGCCAGCAGTCAAGGGACAGGGGTGGCCAAAAACATTCAGTACTTC.

The CDR3 coding sequence is TGCGCCAGCAGTGAGTGGATGACCCGCTTGTGCTACGAGCAGTACTTC. Residues: CASSEWMTRLCYEQYF. The chain recombines TRBV10-1 with TRBJ2-7; no clear D gene. V was clipped by 1 base and J by 3 bases, with 16 bases between them. CDR3 length equals 16 residues. Looked up from germline, CDR1 is WNHNN and CDR2 is SYGVQD (reference sequence).

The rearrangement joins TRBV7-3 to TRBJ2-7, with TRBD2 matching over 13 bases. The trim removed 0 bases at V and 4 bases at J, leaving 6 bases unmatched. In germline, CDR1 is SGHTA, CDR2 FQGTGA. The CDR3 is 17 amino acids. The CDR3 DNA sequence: TGTGCCAGCAGCTTAACTCACGGGACTAGCGGGATATACGAGCAGTACTTC. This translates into CASSLTHGTSGIYEQYF.

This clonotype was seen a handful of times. CDR3 residues: CASSATTGGGQPQHF. The CDR3 DNA sequence: TGTGCCAGCAGCGCCACCACAGGGGGAGGTCAGCCCCAGCATTTT. The gene calls are TRBV7-9 and TRBJ1-5, with 8 bases aligning to TRBD1. Trimming removed 5 bases from V and 6 bases from J; junction bases left unmatched: 9. The CDR3 loop spans 15 amino acids. From germline, CDR1 is SEHNR and CDR2 FQNEAQ (reference sequence).